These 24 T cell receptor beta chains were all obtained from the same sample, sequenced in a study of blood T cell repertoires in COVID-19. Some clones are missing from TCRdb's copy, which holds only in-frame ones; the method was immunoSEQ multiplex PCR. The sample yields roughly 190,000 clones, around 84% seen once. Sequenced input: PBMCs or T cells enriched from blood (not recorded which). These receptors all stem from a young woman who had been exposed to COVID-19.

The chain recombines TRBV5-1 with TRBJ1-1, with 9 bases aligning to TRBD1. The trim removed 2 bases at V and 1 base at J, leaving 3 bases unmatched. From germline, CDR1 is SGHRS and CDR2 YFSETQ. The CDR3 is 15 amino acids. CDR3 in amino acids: CASSFRTGANTEAFF. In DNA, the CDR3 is TGCGCCAGCAGCTTTCGGACAGGGGCGAACACTGAAGCTTTCTTT.

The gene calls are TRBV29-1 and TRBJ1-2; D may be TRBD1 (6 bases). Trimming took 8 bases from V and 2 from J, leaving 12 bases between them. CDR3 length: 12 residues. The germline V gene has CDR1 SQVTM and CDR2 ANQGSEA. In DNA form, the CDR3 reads TGCAGCACCCGGACAGAAAACTATGGCTACACCTTC. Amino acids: CSTRTENYGYTF. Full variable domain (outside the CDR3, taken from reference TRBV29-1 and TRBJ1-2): SAVISQKPSRDICQRGTSLTIQCQVDSQVTMMFWYRQQPGQSLTLIATANQGSEATYESGFVIDKFPISRPNLTFSTLTVSNMSPEDSSIYLCSTRTENYGYTFGSGTRLTVV.

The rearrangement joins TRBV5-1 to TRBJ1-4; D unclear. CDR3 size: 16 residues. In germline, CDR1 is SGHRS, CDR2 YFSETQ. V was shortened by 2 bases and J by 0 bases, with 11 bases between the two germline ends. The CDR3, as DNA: TGCGCCAGCAGCTTAGATTCAGGTTCAACTAATGAAAAACTGTTTTTT. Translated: CASSLDSGSTNEKLFF. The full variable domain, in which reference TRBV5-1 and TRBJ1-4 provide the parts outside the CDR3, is KAGVTQTPRYLIKTRGQQVTLSCSPISGHRSVSWYQQTPGQGLQFLFEYFSETQRNKGNFPGRFSGRQFSNSRSEMNVSTLELGDSALYLCASSLDSGSTNEKLFFGSGTQLSVL.

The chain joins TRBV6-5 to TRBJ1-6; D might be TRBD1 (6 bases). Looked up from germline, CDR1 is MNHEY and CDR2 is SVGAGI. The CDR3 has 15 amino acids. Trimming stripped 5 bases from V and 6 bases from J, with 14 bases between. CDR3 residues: CASSQQGHSNSPLHF. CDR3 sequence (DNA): TGTGCCAGCAGTCAGCAGGGACACAGTAATTCACCCCTCCACTTT.

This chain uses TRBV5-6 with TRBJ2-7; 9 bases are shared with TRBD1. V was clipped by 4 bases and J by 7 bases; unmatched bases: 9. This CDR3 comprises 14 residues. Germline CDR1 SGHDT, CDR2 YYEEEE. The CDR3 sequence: CASSRQGGKGEQYF. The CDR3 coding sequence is TGTGCCAGCAGCCGACAGGGGGGAAAGGGTGAGCAGTACTTC. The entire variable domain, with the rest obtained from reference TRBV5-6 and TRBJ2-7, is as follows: DAGVTQSPTHLIKTRGQQVTLRCSPKSGHDTVSWYQQALGQGPQFIFQYYEEEERQRGNFPDRFSGHQFPNYSSELNVNALLLGDSALYLCASSRQGGKGEQYFGPGTRLTVT.

In DNA, the CDR3 is TGCGCCAGCAGCCAAGATGGGGGCCTTTGGACTGAAGCTTTCTTT. It yields the protein CASSQDGGLWTEAFF. The chain uses TRBV4-1 and TRBJ1-1; tentative D call: TRBD1 (6 bases). CDR3 length: 15 residues. Trimming left V 0 bases short and J 5 bases short, with 13 bases between. Looked up from germline, CDR1 is MGHRA and CDR2 is YSYEKL.

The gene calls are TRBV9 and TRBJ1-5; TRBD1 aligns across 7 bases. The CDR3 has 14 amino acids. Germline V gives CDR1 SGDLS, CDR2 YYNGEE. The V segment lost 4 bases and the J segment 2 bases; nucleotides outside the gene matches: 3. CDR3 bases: TGTGCCAGCAGCACTGGGACAGGCAATCAGCCCCAGCATTTT. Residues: CASSTGTGNQPQHF.

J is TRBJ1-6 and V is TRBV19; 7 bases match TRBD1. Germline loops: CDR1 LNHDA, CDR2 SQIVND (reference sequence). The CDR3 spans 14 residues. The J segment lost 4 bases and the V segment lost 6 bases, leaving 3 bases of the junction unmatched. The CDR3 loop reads CASRLQGYNSPLHF. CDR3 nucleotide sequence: TGTGCCAGTAGACTACAGGGGTATAATTCACCCCTCCACTTT.

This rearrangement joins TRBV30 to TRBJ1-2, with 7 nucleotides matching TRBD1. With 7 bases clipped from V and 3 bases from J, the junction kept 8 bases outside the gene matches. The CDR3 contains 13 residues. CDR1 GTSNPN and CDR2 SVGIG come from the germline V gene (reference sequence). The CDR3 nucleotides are TGTGCCTCCTCCGGGACAGCCGACTATGGCTACACCTTC. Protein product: CASSGTADYGYTF.

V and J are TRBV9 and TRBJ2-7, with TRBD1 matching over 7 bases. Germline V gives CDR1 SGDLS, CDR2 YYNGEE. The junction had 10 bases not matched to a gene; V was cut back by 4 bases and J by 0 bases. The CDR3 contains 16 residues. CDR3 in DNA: TGTGCCAGCAGCCCGGCTATACAGGGGAGCTCCTACGAGCAGTACTTC. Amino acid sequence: CASSPAIQGSSYEQYF. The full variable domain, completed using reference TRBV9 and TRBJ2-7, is DSGVTQTPKHLITATGQRVTLRCSPRSGDLSVYWYQQSLDQGLQFLIQYYNGEERAKGNILERFSAQQFPDLHSELNLSSLELGDSALYFCASSPAIQGSSYEQYFGPGTRLTVT.

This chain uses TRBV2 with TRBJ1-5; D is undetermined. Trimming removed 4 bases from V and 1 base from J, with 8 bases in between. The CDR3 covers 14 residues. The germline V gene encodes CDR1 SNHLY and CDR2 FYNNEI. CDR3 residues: CASSAGSSNQPQHF. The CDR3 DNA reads TGTGCCAGCAGTGCGGGGAGCAGCAATCAGCCCCAGCATTTT. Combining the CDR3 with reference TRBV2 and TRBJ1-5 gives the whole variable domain EPEVTQTPSHQVTQMGQEVILRCVPISNHLYFYWYRQILGQKVEFLVSFYNNEISEKSEIFDDQFSVERPDGSNFTLKIRSTKLEDSAMYFCASSAGSSNQPQHFGDGTRLSIL.

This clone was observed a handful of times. CDR3 protein: CASSDFYRGLLSYEQYF. CDR3 sequence (DNA): TGCGCCAGCAGTGACTTTTACAGGGGCCTACTCTCCTACGAGCAGTACTTC. The chain combines TRBV10-2 with TRBJ2-7; 7 bases fit TRBD1. J was trimmed by 0 bases and V by 3 bases; bases with no gene match: 11. The CDR3 is 17 amino acids. Germline lookup yields CDR1 WSHSY and CDR2 SAAADI.

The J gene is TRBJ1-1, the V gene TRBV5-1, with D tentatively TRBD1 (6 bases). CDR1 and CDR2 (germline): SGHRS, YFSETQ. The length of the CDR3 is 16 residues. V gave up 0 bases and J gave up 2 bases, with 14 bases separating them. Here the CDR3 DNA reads TGCGCCAGCAGCTTGGACAGGGAGTACAGAAACACTGAAGCTTTCTTT. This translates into CASSLDREYRNTEAFF.

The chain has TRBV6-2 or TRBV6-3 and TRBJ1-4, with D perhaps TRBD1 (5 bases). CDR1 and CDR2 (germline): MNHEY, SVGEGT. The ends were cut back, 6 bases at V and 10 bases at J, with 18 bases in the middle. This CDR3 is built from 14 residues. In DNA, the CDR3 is TGTGCCAGCAGCCCGGACGGCTGGGGGGGAAAACTGTTTTTT. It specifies CASSPDGWGGKLFF.

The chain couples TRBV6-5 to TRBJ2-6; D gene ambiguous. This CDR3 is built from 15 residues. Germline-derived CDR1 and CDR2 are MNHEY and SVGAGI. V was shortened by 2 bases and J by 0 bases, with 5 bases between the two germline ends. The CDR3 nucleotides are TGTGCCAGCAGTTACCTTTTCTCTGGGGCCAACGTCCTGACTTTC. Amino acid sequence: CASSYLFSGANVLTF.

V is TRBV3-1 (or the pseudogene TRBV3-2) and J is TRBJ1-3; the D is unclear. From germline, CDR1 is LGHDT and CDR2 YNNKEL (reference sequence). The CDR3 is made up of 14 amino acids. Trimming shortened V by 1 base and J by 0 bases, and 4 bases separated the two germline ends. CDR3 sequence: CASSQGHSGNTIYF. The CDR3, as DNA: TGTGCCAGCAGCCAAGGTCACTCTGGAAACACCATATATTTT.

This CDR3 reads CASSPRGTGEYGYTF. The CDR3 nucleotides read TGTGCCAGTAGTCCGCGGGGGACAGGGGAATATGGCTACACCTTC. The genes are TRBV19 and TRBJ1-2; 10 nucleotides match TRBD1. The germline CDR1 and CDR2 sequences are LNHDA and SQIVND (reference sequence). The V segment lost 5 bases and the J segment 5 bases; nucleotides outside the gene matches: 8. This CDR3 contains 15 residues.

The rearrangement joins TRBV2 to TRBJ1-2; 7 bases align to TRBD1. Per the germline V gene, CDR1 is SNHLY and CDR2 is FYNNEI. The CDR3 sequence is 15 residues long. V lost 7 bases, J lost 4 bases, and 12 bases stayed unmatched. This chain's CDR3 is CASIIRDRGPYGYTF. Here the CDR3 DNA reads TGTGCCAGCATAATCCGGGACAGAGGCCCCTATGGCTACACCTTC.

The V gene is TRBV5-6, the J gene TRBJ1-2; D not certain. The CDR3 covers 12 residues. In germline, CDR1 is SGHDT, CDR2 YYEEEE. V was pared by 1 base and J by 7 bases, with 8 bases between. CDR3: CASSLNKFGYTF. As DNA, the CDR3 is TGTGCCAGCAGCTTGAACAAGTTTGGCTACACCTTC.

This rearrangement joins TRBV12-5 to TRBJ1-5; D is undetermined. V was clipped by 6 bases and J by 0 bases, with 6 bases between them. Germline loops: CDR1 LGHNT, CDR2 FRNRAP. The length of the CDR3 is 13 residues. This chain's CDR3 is CASGAYSNQPQHF. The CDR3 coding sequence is TGTGCTAGTGGGGCTTATAGCAATCAGCCCCAGCATTTT. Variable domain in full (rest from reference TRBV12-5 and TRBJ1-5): DARVTQTPRHKVTEMGQEVTMRCQPILGHNTVFWYRQTMMQGLELLAYFRNRAPLDDSGMPKDRFSAEMPDATLATLKIQPSEPRDSAVYFCASGAYSNQPQHFGDGTRLSIL.

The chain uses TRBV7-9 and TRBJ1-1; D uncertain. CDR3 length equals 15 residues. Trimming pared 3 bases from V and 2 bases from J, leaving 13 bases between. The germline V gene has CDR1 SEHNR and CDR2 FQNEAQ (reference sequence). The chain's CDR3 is CASSFGLGLNTEAFF. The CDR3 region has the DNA TGTGCCAGCAGCTTTGGTCTAGGACTTAACACTGAAGCTTTCTTT.

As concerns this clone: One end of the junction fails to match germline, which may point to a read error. The DNA for the CDR3 is TGTGCCTGGAGTCTGACAGCCTCCTCCTTCTTCTTC. This gives the protein CAWSLTASSFFF. V is TRBV30 and J is TRBJ1-2; TRBD1 is a possible D gene (5 bases). Germline V gene lookup returns CDR1 GTSNPN and CDR2 SVGIG (reference sequence). The CDR3 covers 12 residues.

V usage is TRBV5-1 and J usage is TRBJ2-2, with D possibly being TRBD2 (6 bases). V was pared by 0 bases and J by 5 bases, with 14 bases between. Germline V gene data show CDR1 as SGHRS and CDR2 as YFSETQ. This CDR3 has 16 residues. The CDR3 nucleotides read TGCGCCAGCAGCTTGGATACAGGAGGGGCTACCGGGGAGCTGTTTTTT. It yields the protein CASSLDTGGATGELFF.

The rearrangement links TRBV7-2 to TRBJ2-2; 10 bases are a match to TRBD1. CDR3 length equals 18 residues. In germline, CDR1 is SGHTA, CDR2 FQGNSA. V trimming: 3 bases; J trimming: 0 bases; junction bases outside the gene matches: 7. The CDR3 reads CASSLSPGQGANTGELFF. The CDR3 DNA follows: TGTGCCAGCAGCTTGAGTCCCGGACAGGGGGCGAACACCGGGGAGCTGTTTTTT.